Shown below are 30 T cell receptor beta chains from a single sample sequenced in a study of T-cell memory formation after mild COVID-19. TCRdb redid the calling of the 5' RACE reads with MiXCR, one entry per CDR3 protein. This table has some 290,000 distinct CDR3 sequences, about a sixth appearing once. Material: PBMCs or a T cell subset sorted from them (not recorded which). These receptors all stem from a man between 18 and 29 years old who had mild COVID-19 (a few samples of this study predate the infection). Cell type and time point are not known.

The chain recombines TRBV27 with TRBJ2-4; TRBD1 aligns across 7 bases. V shed 7 bases and J 5 bases; nucleotides not matched to a gene: 2. From germline, CDR1 is MNHEY and CDR2 SMNVEV (reference sequence). The CDR3 has 12 amino acids. This chain's CDR3 is CASTGQQNIQYF. CDR3 nucleotide sequence: TGTGCCAGCACGGGACAGCAAAACATTCAGTACTTC.

This sequence joins TRBV30 and TRBJ2-3; D call uncertain. The CDR3 has 14 amino acids. The V gene's germline CDR1 is GTSNPN and CDR2 SVGIG (reference sequence). The V and J ends lost 1 base and 6 bases respectively, with 14 bases between them. The DNA for the CDR3 is TGTGCCTGGAGTGGACCAGGCCGGTGGGATACGCAGTATTTT. Its translation is CAWSGPGRWDTQYF.

The sample holds a few counts of this clonotype. V and J are TRBV15 and TRBJ1-6; maybe TRBD1 (6 bases). The CDR3 is made up of 14 amino acids. Between the trimmed V and J ends, which lost 8 bases and 7 bases, there was a span of 15 bases. Germline V gene lookup returns CDR1 LNHNV and CDR2 YYDKDF (reference sequence). CDR3 loop: CATLPGQRNSPLHF. The CDR3 region has the DNA TGTGCCACCCTTCCTGGACAGCGGAATTCACCCCTCCACTTT.

This clonotype came up a few times. This chain uses TRBV28 with TRBJ2-7; D may be TRBD2 (6 bases). V was trimmed by 2 bases and J by 4 bases, leaving 18 bases between them. There are 16 residues in the CDR3. Germline CDR1 is MDHEN and CDR2 is SYDVKM. The CDR3 reads CASSLIGGKGRYEQYV. The CDR3 DNA follows: TGTGCCAGCAGTTTAATTGGGGGGAAAGGGCGGTACGAGCAGTACGTC.

This clonotype was seen more than once but under ten times. This rearrangement joins TRBV24-1 to TRBJ1-2; perhaps TRBD1 as D (5 bases). Trimming removed 4 bases from V and 7 bases from J, with 9 bases in between. The V gene's germline CDR1 is KGHDR and CDR2 SFDVKD. The CDR3 sequence is 12 residues long. CDR3 residues: CATSDRDSGYTF. In DNA, the CDR3 is TGTGCCACCAGTGACCGAGACAGTGGCTACACCTTC.

This chain uses TRBV27 with TRBJ2-2; D gene unclear. V lost 6 bases to trimming and J lost 0 bases, with 11 bases between them. The germline V gene encodes CDR1 MNHEY and CDR2 SMNVEV (reference sequence). The CDR3 loop spans 15 amino acids. The CDR3 DNA is TGTGCCAGCAGCACAAGTCTTACGAACACCGGGGAGCTGTTTTTT. As protein: CASSTSLTNTGELFF.

The chain employs TRBV4-3 and TRBJ1-1; D is unresolved. The CDR3 extends over 14 amino acids. In germline, CDR1 is LGHNA, CDR2 YSLEER. The V and J ends lost 2 bases and 0 bases respectively, with 7 bases between them. The CDR3 DNA sequence: TGCGCCAGCAGCCAACACCGTATGAACACTGAAGCTTTCTTT. Protein: CASSQHRMNTEAFF.

This clonotype was detected ten times or more. This rearrangement joins TRBV4-1 to TRBJ2-3; D may be TRBD2 (6 bases). CDR1 and CDR2 from the germline V gene are MGHRA and YSYEKL. The CDR3 is 16 residues long. V lost 1 base and J 1 base, leaving 12 bases between the germline ends. In nucleotides, the CDR3 is TGCGCCAGCAGCCAAGTCCGCGGCGGGGGCACAGATACGCAGTATTTT. Amino acid sequence: CASSQVRGGGTDTQYF.

The chain couples TRBV15 to TRBJ2-3; D is possibly TRBD1 or TRBD2 (6 bases each). The CDR3 totals 16 residues. V gave up 3 bases and J gave up 0 bases, with 13 bases separating them. Germline CDR1 reads LNHNV; CDR2 reads YYDKDF (reference sequence). The CDR3 nucleotides are TGTGCCACCAGCAGCCCTAGGGGGGTTAGCACAGATACGCAGTATTTT. Residues: CATSSPRGVSTDTQYF.

This clonotype was seen more than once but under ten times. One end of the junction fails to match germline, which may point to a read error. The rearrangement joins TRBV29-1 to TRBJ2-5, with D hard to call. The V gene's germline CDR1 is SQVTM and CDR2 ANQGSEA. CDR3 size: 9 residues. Here the CDR3 DNA reads TGCAGCGTGGAAGAGACCCAGTACTTC. Amino acid sequence: CSVEETQYF.

The CDR3 DNA follows: TGTGCCAGCAGCTTGAGACTAGCGGTCTACAATGAGCAGTTCTTC. The encoded protein is CASSLRLAVYNEQFF. This sequence joins TRBV5-5 and TRBJ2-1, with 9 bases lining up with TRBD2. J was trimmed by 3 bases and V by 1 base; bases with no gene match: 2. Germline V gives CDR1 SGHKS, CDR2 YYEKEE (reference sequence). The CDR3 totals 15 residues.

This clonotype was found many times. Here the CDR3 reads CASSPGTGAYEQYF. CDR3 in DNA: TGTGCCAGCAGCCCCGGGACAGGGGCCTACGAGCAGTACTTC. The rearrangement links TRBV7-6 to TRBJ2-7, with 10 bases that match TRBD1. The germline CDR1 and CDR2 sequences are SGHVS and FNYEAQ. J was trimmed by 2 bases and V by 5 bases; bases with no gene match: 3. This CDR3 region has 14 residues.

This clonotype has more than one count but fewer than ten. This chain joins TRBV7-3 and TRBJ2-2; a weak D match, TRBD1 (6 bases). V was pared by 5 bases and J by 4 bases, with 11 bases between. This CDR3 spans 14 amino acids. Germline V gene data show CDR1 as SGHTA and CDR2 as FQGTGA. The CDR3 nucleotides are TGTGCCAGCAGCCCCCAGGGGAGCACCGGGGAGCTGTTTTTT. This sequence encodes CASSPQGSTGELFF.

This clonotype has a count of ten or more. The chain links TRBV7-6 to TRBJ1-2, with D possibly being TRBD1 (5 bases). The CDR3 contains 13 residues. Trimming stripped 5 bases from V and 2 bases from J, with 9 bases between. Germline V gene lookup returns CDR1 SGHVS and CDR2 FNYEAQ. The chain's CDR3 is CASSPDRNYGYTF. Written as DNA, the CDR3 is TGTGCCAGCAGCCCCGACAGAAACTATGGCTACACCTTC. Full variable domain (missing parts from reference TRBV7-6 and TRBJ1-2): GAGVSQSPRYKVTKRGQDVALRCDPISGHVSLYWYRQALGQGPEFLTYFNYEAQQDKSGLPNDRFSAERPEGSISTLTIQRTEQRDSAMYRCASSPDRNYGYTFGSGTRLTVV.

The chain employs TRBV12-3 or TRBV12-4 and TRBJ2-3, with TRBD1 matching over 8 bases. This CDR3 has 18 residues. Germline trimming cut 6 bases from V and 0 bases from J; bases unmatched to any gene: 14. CDR3: CASRPGQVPLQSTDTQYF. For the CDR3, the DNA is TGTGCCAGCAGACCGGGACAGGTCCCCCTTCAGAGCACAGATACGCAGTATTTT.

This clonotype has only a few counts. This sequence joins TRBV7-9 and TRBJ2-3, with D possibly matching TRBD1 (5 bases). V was cut by 1 base and J by 6 bases, with 11 bases left in between. Germline lookup yields CDR1 SEHNR and CDR2 FQNEAQ (reference sequence). The CDR3 extends over 14 amino acids. The CDR3 DNA is TGTGCCAGCAGCTTAGGACAGTTCTCGGATACGCAGTATTTT. It is translated as CASSLGQFSDTQYF.

This clonotype has just one count. The V and J genes are TRBV7-8 and TRBJ2-1; D is perhaps TRBD1 or TRBD2 (5 bases each). Germline V gene lookup returns CDR1 SGHVS and CDR2 FQNEAQ. The CDR3 length is 11 residues. V was shortened by 4 bases and J by 15 bases, with 13 bases between the two germline ends. In DNA form, the CDR3 reads TGTGCCAGCAGCTCCCCGGGACGGCCGTTCTTC. It is translated as CASSSPGRPFF.

The J gene is TRBJ1-1, the V gene TRBV7-2, with D hard to call. The CDR3 sequence is 14 residues long. Germline V gene sequence: CDR1 SGHTA, CDR2 FQGNSA. Trimming pared 0 bases from V and 0 bases from J, leaving 5 bases between. DNA of the CDR3: TGTGCCAGCAGCTTAGCCCAGATGAACACTGAAGCTTTCTTT. Amino acids: CASSLAQMNTEAFF.

The sample holds many counts of this clonotype. The chain combines TRBV12-3 or TRBV12-4 with TRBJ1-2, with a possible D match to TRBD1 (6 bases). There are 15 residues in the CDR3. V was trimmed by 6 bases and J by 1 base, leaving 15 bases between them. The DNA for the CDR3 is TGTGCCAGCAGCAGTCGGGGGGCGCATAACTATGGCTACACCTTC. It yields the protein CASSSRGAHNYGYTF.

The V gene is TRBV14, the J gene TRBJ2-7; 8 positions agree with TRBD2. The CDR3 is 15 residues long. V lost 3 bases to trimming and J lost 9 bases; unmatched junction nucleotides: 13. CDR1 is SGHDN and CDR2 is FVKESK in the germline V gene. CDR3 region: CASSQVAGLLGGQYV. CDR3 nucleotide sequence: TGTGCCAGCAGCCAGGTAGCGGGGCTACTCGGCGGGCAGTACGTC.

This clonotype was seen more than once but under ten times. The rearrangement links TRBV12-3 or TRBV12-4 to TRBJ1-5, with a weak D call TRBD1 (6 bases). The CDR3 length is 13 residues. The V gene lost 5 bases and the J gene lost 7 bases, with 12 bases spanning the gap. CDR3 protein: CASSRGRVQPQHF. The CDR3 DNA reads as TGTGCCAGCAGTCGGGGGCGGGTACAGCCCCAGCATTTT.

This clonotype has only a few counts. This rearrangement joins TRBV11-2 to TRBJ2-1, with D tentatively TRBD2 (6 bases). CDR3 length equals 13 residues. Germline CDR1 SGHAT, CDR2 FQNNGV. Trimming cost V 7 bases and J 8 bases, with 15 bases left between them. The CDR3 DNA is TGTGCCAGCACCCCGGGAGACTTTGATGAGCAGTTCTTC. This translates into CASTPGDFDEQFF.

In this sample, this clonotype turned up a few times. V is TRBV5-5 and J is TRBJ2-1; D is unresolved. The CDR3 length is 12 residues. Germline V gene lookup returns CDR1 SGHKS and CDR2 YYEKEE (reference sequence). V dropped 2 bases and J dropped 9 bases, with 9 bases sitting between them. CDR3 region: CASSFGPLEQFF. In nucleotides, the CDR3 is TGTGCCAGCAGCTTTGGACCGCTTGAGCAGTTCTTC.

This clonotype has only a few counts. This chain links TRBV7-9 with TRBJ1-4; no reliable D call. Trimming pared 5 bases from V and 8 bases from J, leaving 12 bases between. This CDR3 region has 13 residues. In germline, CDR1 is SEHNR, CDR2 FQNEAQ (reference sequence). CDR3 sequence (DNA): TGTGCCAGCAGCCTGGAAGTCAGGGAAAAACTGTTTTTT. Amino acid sequence: CASSLEVREKLFF.

This clonotype was found many times. The gene calls are TRBV5-1 and TRBJ2-1, with 9 bases lining up with TRBD2. CDR3 size: 15 residues. After removal of 5 bases from V and 6 bases from J, the junction contained 9 bases not matched to a gene. CDR1 and CDR2 (germline): SGHRS, YFSETQ. DNA of the CDR3: TGCGCCAGCAGTCTGGGCGGGGGGGCCATCAATGAGCAGTTCTTC. Encoded protein: CASSLGGGAINEQFF.

V gene TRBV7-9 combines with J gene TRBJ1-4; D gene unclear. The germline V and J ends were trimmed by 5 bases and 8 bases, with 12 bases remaining between them. The CDR3 contains 13 residues. Germline V gene lookup returns CDR1 SEHNR and CDR2 FQNEAQ (reference sequence). The CDR3 sequence is CASSPRPAEKLFF. The DNA for the CDR3 is TGTGCCAGCAGCCCTCGGCCGGCGGAAAAACTGTTTTTT.

This clonotype turned up a few times. The chain employs TRBV7-9 and TRBJ2-5; D remains ambiguous. Trimming left V 5 bases short and J 5 bases short, with 15 bases between. The germline gives CDR1 SEHNR, CDR2 FQNEAQ (reference sequence). This CDR3 has 14 residues. The CDR3 here is CASSPRRTGETQYF. CDR3 in DNA: TGTGCCAGCAGCCCTAGGAGAACCGGGGAGACCCAGTACTTC.

This clonotype was counted ten times or more. V is TRBV7-3 and J is TRBJ2-3, with 13 bases aligning to TRBD2. The germline V gene encodes CDR1 SGHTA and CDR2 FQGTGA. The CDR3 length is 18 residues. With 6 bases clipped from V and 0 bases from J, the junction kept 9 bases outside the gene matches. CDR3 coding DNA: TGTGCCAGCAGTAACGGACTAGCGGGGGATTCTAGCACAGATACGCAGTATTTT. It is translated as CASSNGLAGDSSTDTQYF.

The chain uses TRBV7-6 and TRBJ2-7; 12 bases map to TRBD1. The V gene end was trimmed by 3 bases and the J gene end by 6 bases; junction bases not matched to a gene: 9. CDR3 size: 16 residues. The germline V gene encodes CDR1 SGHVS and CDR2 FNYEAQ. The CDR3 DNA reads as TGTGCCAGCAGCTTGATGACCGGGACAGGGGGCGGCGAGCAGTACTTC. It is translated as CASSLMTGTGGGEQYF.

Only a few counts were recorded for this clonotype. The V call is TRBV18, the J call TRBJ2-7; D possibly corresponds to TRBD2 (6 bases). The germline V gene encodes CDR1 KGHSH and CDR2 LQKENI. This CDR3 spans 17 amino acids. The V and J ends lost 4 bases and 1 base respectively, with 20 bases between them. The CDR3 spells CASSRSRGERSSYEQYV. As DNA, the CDR3 is TGTGCCAGCTCACGTTCTCGCGGGGAACGGTCTTCCTACGAGCAGTACGTC.